Each of the 10 T cell receptor beta chains below was sequenced from the same sample in a study of T cell clusters in autoimmune cytopenias. TRB rearrangements were amplified by touch-down multiplex PCR with mixed TRB-A/B primers. Reprocessing the multiplex PCR reads, TCRdb reports a single entry for every CDR3 protein and omits DNA. The data show roughly 5,000 distinct CDR3 sequences, and the top ten clones hold just under 5%. TRB was amplified from 250 ng of peripheral blood genomic DNA per sample. The sequenced sample consisted of peripheral blood. Receptors originate from a human donor with an autoimmune cytopenia or autoimmune hepatitis (not recorded which).

The CDR3 reads CSARGGAGPPLHF. The J gene is TRBJ1-6, the V gene TRBV20-1. Looked up from germline, CDR1 is DFQATT and CDR2 is SNEGSKA (reference sequence). The CDR3 runs 13 residues.

This clonotype shows up as medium-sized (0.01 to 0.1%) by frequency. The chain carries TRBV4-2 and TRBJ2-2; lacking DNA, the TRBD2 call made by TCRdb goes unchecked. CDR3 length: 18 residues. Germline lookup yields CDR1 LGHNA and CDR2 YNFKEQ. The CDR3 protein is CASSQPPWGTTFRGELFF.

The V call is TRBV7-9, the J call TRBJ2-7; lacking DNA, the TRBD2 call made by TCRdb goes unchecked. The V gene's germline CDR1 is SEHNR and CDR2 FQNEAQ (reference sequence). This CDR3 is 16 amino acids long. This chain's CDR3 is CASSVLPGEETDEQYF.

The chain couples TRBV6-2 or TRBV6-3 to TRBJ1-3. The CDR3 has 16 amino acids. Germline V lookup: CDR1 MNHEY, CDR2 SVGEGT. The CDR3 here is CASSYRTIYSGNTIYF.

According to its frequency, this clonotype is medium-sized. J is TRBJ2-3 and V is TRBV20-1; lacking DNA, the TRBD2 call made by TCRdb goes unchecked. The CDR3 sequence is 15 residues long. Germline V gene data show CDR1 as DFQATT and CDR2 as SNEGSKA (reference sequence). CDR3 in amino acids: CSARDWRGLADTQYF.

The J gene is TRBJ1-2, the V gene TRBV11-2; absent DNA, TCRdb's TRBD1 call cannot be checked. The CDR3 consists of 15 residues. Germline CDR1 reads SGHAT; CDR2 reads FQNNGV. CDR3 sequence: CASSPTYRGRDGYTF.

The chain joins TRBV20-1 to TRBJ2-1; TCRdb's D call of TRBD1 is untestable without DNA. Germline CDR1 DFQATT, CDR2 SNEGSKA (reference sequence). The CDR3 has 14 residues. Here the CDR3 reads CSATRSQGSNEQFF.

By frequency, this clonotype is medium-sized. The chain joins TRBV6-2 or TRBV6-3 to TRBJ2-7. Germline V gives CDR1 MNHEY, CDR2 SVGEGT. The CDR3 contains 13 residues. This chain's CDR3 is CASSDRDSYEQYF.

Considering frequency, this clonotype is medium-sized. The chain combines TRBV6-4 with TRBJ2-1; lacking DNA, the TRBD1 call made by TCRdb goes unchecked. Germline V CDR1 and CDR2: MRHNA, SNTAGT. The CDR3 covers 17 residues. The CDR3 sequence: CASSAVVARGIYNEQFF.

This clonotype registers medium-sized by frequency. The genes are TRBV6-5 and TRBJ1-2. The CDR3 totals 14 residues. Per germline, CDR1 MNHEY and CDR2 SVGAGI. The CDR3 sequence is CASSYIDANYGYTF.